The 29 T cell receptor beta chains reported below all come from one sample, sequenced in a study of response to subunit inactivated influenza vaccine. TCRdb reprocessed the RT-PCR reads via MiXCR and lists one record per CDR3 protein. Of just over 300,000 distinct CDR3 sequences listed, around 22% are singletons. Source: PBMCs from blood, taken 21 months after vaccination. The receptor source for this set is a man between 50 and 69 years old who received an inactivated influenza vaccine.

The chain recombines TRBV6-1 with TRBJ2-1; D is perhaps TRBD1 (5 bases). V lost 7 bases and J 8 bases, leaving 15 bases between the germline ends. The germline gives CDR1 MNHNS, CDR2 SASEGT. The length of the CDR3 is 13 residues. The CDR3 bases are TGTGCCAGCATGGCCAGGGCTACCCATGAGCAGTTCTTC. Residues: CASMARATHEQFF.

Turning to this clonotype: Just one base apart from a much larger clone, this may be a read error. J is TRBJ1-1 and V is TRBV7-2; 8 bases line up with TRBD1. CDR1 and CDR2 (germline): SGHTA, FQGNSA. The CDR3 is 13 amino acids. CDR3 loop: CASSWTGNAEAFF. CDR3 nucleotides: TGTGCCAGCAGCTGGACAGGGAACGCTGAAGCTTTCTTT.

This chain connects TRBV3-1 to TRBJ1-4; 8 nucleotides match TRBD1. CDR3 size: 14 residues. The germline CDR1 and CDR2 sequences are LGHDT and YNNKEL (reference sequence). V was clipped by 5 bases and J by 6 bases; unmatched bases: 5. This CDR3 reads CASSRTTGDEKLFF. CDR3 nucleotide sequence: TGTGCCAGCAGCAGAACGACAGGGGATGAAAAACTGTTTTTT.

This clonotype was detected only a few times. The chain links TRBV2 to TRBJ2-1; D is ambiguous. Germline CDR1 SNHLY, CDR2 FYNNEI. This CDR3 region has 16 residues. Trimming shortened V by 6 bases and J by 0 bases, and 15 bases separated the two germline ends. The CDR3 loop reads CASSPLDASSYNEQFF. CDR3 nucleotide sequence: TGTGCCAGCAGCCCCCTGGACGCAAGCTCCTACAATGAGCAGTTCTTC.

At least ten counts were recorded for this clonotype. The chain is built from TRBV12-3 or TRBV12-4 and TRBJ1-3; D may be TRBD1 (5 bases). This CDR3 is 17 amino acids long. V lost 6 bases to trimming and J lost 0 bases, with 18 bases between them. The CDR3 loop reads CASRSMTDRSSGNTIYF. DNA for the CDR3: TGTGCCAGCAGGAGTATGACAGACAGAAGCTCTGGAAACACCATATATTTT.

This clonotype was observed a few times. V usage is TRBV6-1 and J usage is TRBJ1-4; maybe TRBD1 (6 bases). The CDR3 extends over 14 amino acids. CDR1 and CDR2 (germline): MNHNS, SASEGT. Trimming removed 5 bases from V and 5 bases from J, with 12 bases in between. The CDR3 region is CASSPGTSNEKLFF. The CDR3 coding sequence is TGTGCCAGCAGTCCCGGGACAAGCAATGAAAAACTGTTTTTT.

This clonotype was recorded a few times. V is TRBV3-1 and J is TRBJ1-1, with D uncertain. CDR3 length equals 11 residues. V was pared by 4 bases and J by 8 bases, with 8 bases between. Germline CDR1 LGHDT, CDR2 YNNKEL (reference sequence). The CDR3 nucleotides are TGTGCCAGCAGCCGTCTTACCGAAGCTTTCTTT. This sequence encodes CASSRLTEAFF.

This clonotype was seen only a few times. This rearrangement joins TRBV12-3 or TRBV12-4 to TRBJ2-1, with D possibly being TRBD1 or TRBD2 (5 bases each). The CDR3 is 15 amino acids. Trimming cost V 5 bases and J 0 bases, with 11 bases left between them. The CDR3, as DNA: TGTGCCAGCAGTGGGGACCGGAGCTCCTACAATGAGCAGTTCTTC. Translation gives CASSGDRSSYNEQFF.

This chain connects TRBV3-1 to TRBJ1-3; 8 nucleotides line up with TRBD1. Germline loops: CDR1 LGHDT, CDR2 YNNKEL (reference sequence). CDR3 length: 17 amino acids. Trimming removed 3 bases from V and 5 bases from J; junction bases left unmatched: 12. CDR3 sequence: CASSHNDRGRFRNTIYF. CDR3 sequence (DNA): TGTGCCAGCAGCCATAACGACAGGGGAAGATTTAGAAACACCATATATTTT.

This clonotype was observed many times. The V gene is TRBV10-3, the J gene TRBJ1-2, with 8 bases that match TRBD1. CDR1 ENHRY and CDR2 SYGVKD come from the germline V gene. The CDR3 length is 12 residues. J gave up 8 bases and V 8 bases, and 7 bases lay outside the gene matches. The CDR3 protein is CAISGTGRGYTF. In nucleotides, the CDR3 is TGTGCCATCTCCGGGACAGGAAGGGGCTACACCTTC.

Comments on this clonotype: The germline gene is not matched at one end of the junction; a read error may be the cause. The CDR3 sequence is CASSLPSPEHYF. Here the CDR3 DNA reads TGTGCCAGCAGCTTGCCTAGTCCCGAGCATTACTTC. The chain combines TRBV7-2 with TRBJ2-7; D ambiguous. Germline CDR1 SGHTA, CDR2 FQGNSA. The CDR3 contains 12 residues.

This clonotype showed up just a few times. V is TRBV6-2 or TRBV6-3 and J is TRBJ2-5; D may be TRBD2 (5 bases). Germline lookup yields CDR1 MNHEY and CDR2 SVGEGT. Trimming removed 7 bases from V and 4 bases from J, with 10 bases in between. CDR3 length equals 12 residues. CDR3 in amino acids: CASTQGGETQYF. As DNA, the CDR3 is TGTGCCAGCACCCAAGGAGGAGAGACCCAGTACTTC.

The chain is built from TRBV29-1 and TRBJ2-3; 8 nucleotides agree with TRBD1. V shed 8 bases, J shed 5 bases, and the junction held 12 bases outside the gene matches. CDR1 and CDR2 from the germline V gene are SQVTM and ANQGSEA. This CDR3 has 14 amino acids. The CDR3 DNA follows: TGCAGCCTCAGGGGGCCCTCGTTGGGAGATACGCAGTATTTT. It encodes CSLRGPSLGDTQYF.

This clonotype came up a few times. V usage is TRBV12-3 or TRBV12-4 and J usage is TRBJ2-7; 8 nucleotides line up with TRBD1. The CDR3 consists of 14 residues. J was trimmed by 3 bases and V by 5 bases; bases with no gene match: 6. The CDR3 loop reads CASSPTGGDYEQYF. The DNA of the CDR3 is TGTGCCAGCAGTCCTACAGGGGGTGACTACGAGCAGTACTTC.

The V call is TRBV6-5, the J call TRBJ2-1; D unclear. There are 16 residues in the CDR3. V lost 2 bases, J lost 11 bases, and 22 bases lay in between. Germline values: CDR1 MNHEY, CDR2 SVGAGI. CDR3 sequence (DNA): TGTGCCAGCAGTTACGGCTCGCGAACATCCAACTTAAAGCAGTTCTTC. It codes for CASSYGSRTSNLKQFF.

V and J are TRBV5-1 and TRBJ2-1; the match to TRBD2 covers 13 bases. This CDR3 has 16 residues. Germline V gene data show CDR1 as SGHRS and CDR2 as YFSETQ. V lost 0 bases to trimming and J lost 7 bases; unmatched junction nucleotides: 4. The CDR3 sequence: CASSLEGLAGSNEQFF. CDR3 in DNA: TGCGCCAGCAGCTTGGAGGGACTAGCGGGGTCTAATGAGCAGTTCTTC.

The chain combines TRBV4-3 with TRBJ1-5, with TRBD1 matching over 7 bases. Germline V lookup: CDR1 LGHNA, CDR2 YSLEER. The CDR3 spans 15 residues. V lost 6 bases, J lost 2 bases, and 7 bases stayed unmatched. CDR3 sequence: CASSLYRGGNQPQHF. In nucleotides, the CDR3 is TGCGCCAGCAGTCTTTACAGGGGTGGCAATCAGCCCCAGCATTTT.

In this sample, this clonotype turned up many times. J is TRBJ1-2 and V is TRBV4-1; D unresolved. The CDR3 extends over 16 amino acids. V was shortened by 0 bases and J by 0 bases, with 11 bases between the two germline ends. Germline V gene data show CDR1 as MGHRA and CDR2 as YSYEKL. In DNA form, the CDR3 reads TGCGCCAGCAGCCAAGAAGCCGGAAGAACTAACTATGGCTACACCTTC. It encodes CASSQEAGRTNYGYTF.

In its sample, this clonotype was seen a few times. The chain links TRBV20-1 to TRBJ2-7, with D unresolved. CDR1 is DFQATT, CDR2 SNEGSKA, per germline (reference sequence). The CDR3 has 13 amino acids. Trimming took 0 bases from V and 1 from J, leaving 7 bases between them. CDR3 region: CSARDGRSYEQYF. CDR3 coding DNA: TGCAGTGCTAGAGACGGACGGTCCTACGAGCAGTACTTC.

The chain uses TRBV28 and TRBJ1-1; possibly TRBD1 for D (6 bases). V lost 6 bases to trimming and J lost 4 bases, with 15 bases between them. The CDR3 has 14 amino acids. Per the germline V gene, CDR1 is MDHEN and CDR2 is SYDVKM. The CDR3 DNA is TGTGCCAGCAGAATCACCGGGGGCGGCACTGAAGCTTTCTTT. This sequence encodes CASRITGGGTEAFF.

The chain employs TRBV19 and TRBJ2-7; D remains unclear. The CDR3 length is 14 residues. The V gene lost 6 bases and the J gene lost 2 bases, with 14 bases spanning the gap. Germline CDR1 is LNHDA and CDR2 is SQIVND (reference sequence). Here the CDR3 DNA reads TGTGCCAGTAGCCTCATGGGCACTACCTACGAGCAGTACTTC. Translated: CASSLMGTTYEQYF.

This clonotype has a handful of counts. CDR3 region: CASSQAGQATNEKLFF. As DNA, the CDR3 is TGTGCCAGCAGCCAAGCCGGACAGGCAACTAATGAAAAACTGTTTTTT. V usage is TRBV3-1 and J usage is TRBJ1-4; TRBD1 matches 7 bases. The junction had 2 bases not matched to a gene; V was cut back by 1 base and J by 0 bases. The CDR3 covers 16 residues. Per germline, CDR1 LGHDT and CDR2 YNNKEL (reference sequence).

This clonotype was counted only a few times. CDR3: CASSQTSGSFEETQYF. CDR3 sequence (DNA): TGCGCCAGCAGCCAAACTAGCGGGAGCTTTGAAGAGACCCAGTACTTC. The chain couples TRBV4-3 to TRBJ2-5, with 11 bases that match TRBD2. The CDR3 loop spans 16 amino acids. With V trimmed by 2 bases and J by 3 bases, 5 bases remained unmatched. CDR1 and CDR2 (germline): LGHNA, YSLEER.

This clonotype was detected many times. The rearrangement joins TRBV6-1 to TRBJ1-2; 7 positions agree with TRBD1. CDR3 size: 16 residues. With V trimmed by 8 bases and J by 1 base, 13 bases remained unmatched. CDR1 MNHNS and CDR2 SASEGT come from the germline V gene. The CDR3 DNA reads TGTGCCAGCGCCCCGGGCAGGGACAGAATTAACTATGGCTACACCTTC. Its translation is CASAPGRDRINYGYTF.

The V gene is TRBV6-5, the J gene TRBJ1-5; TRBD1 agrees at 8 bases. J was trimmed by 7 bases and V by 1 base; bases with no gene match: 9. From germline, CDR1 is MNHEY and CDR2 SVGAGI. The CDR3 runs 16 residues. The CDR3 DNA follows: TGTGCCAGCAGTTACTTAATTAGACAGGGGACACAGCCCCAGCATTTT. Translated: CASSYLIRQGTQPQHF.

J is TRBJ2-7 and V is TRBV11-2; 7 bases fit TRBD1. V was clipped by 5 bases and J by 3 bases; unmatched bases: 10. The CDR3 runs 15 residues. Germline-derived CDR1 and CDR2 are SGHAT and FQNNGV. In DNA, the CDR3 is TGTGCCAGCAGCCCCGGGGACAGCGAATTCTACGAGCAGTACTTC. It translates to CASSPGDSEFYEQYF.

In regard to this clonotype: Germline is not matched at one junction end, which may reflect a read error. V and J are TRBV6-5 and TRBJ1-2; D is unresolved. In germline, CDR1 is MNHEY, CDR2 SVGAGI. This CDR3 has 13 residues. The CDR3, as DNA: TGTGCCAGCAGTTACGCCAACCTATATGCCTACACCTTC. Amino acid sequence: CASSYANLYAYTF.

The chain is built from TRBV27 and TRBJ1-2; D not certain. The CDR3 length is 13 residues. V shed 8 bases and J shed 0 bases, with 10 bases lying between them. CDR1 MNHEY and CDR2 SMNVEV come from the germline V gene (reference sequence). The DNA of the CDR3 is TGTGCCAGCGGTTATACAGCTAACTATGGCTACACCTTC. Protein sequence: CASGYTANYGYTF.

This chain joins TRBV20-1 and TRBJ2-7; weak D call: TRBD2 (6 bases). CDR3 length equals 17 residues. Germline V gene sequence: CDR1 DFQATT, CDR2 SNEGSKA (reference sequence). Trimming took 3 bases from V and 0 from J, leaving 21 bases between them. CDR3 DNA sequence: TGCAGTGCTAGTTTTAGCGGAGTCCCCCCGAGCTCCTACGAGCAGTACTTC. This gives the protein CSASFSGVPPSSYEQYF.